This T cell receptor beta chain was captured in a study of T-cell memory formation after mild COVID-19. Study-wide results and caveats: What remained unconfirmed was the SARS-CoV-2 specificity of second-wave clones peaking on day 37. A balance of CD4 and CD8 characterized clones contracting day 15 to 85, whereas later expanders leaned CD4+.

Of note for this clonotype: Antigen: not known.

cDNA libraries for TCR alpha and TCR beta, carrying sample barcodes and UMIs, came from 5'RACE with constant-segment primers. TCRdb ran MiXCR on the 5' RACE reads and lists one entry per CDR3 protein. The sample holds more than 150,000 distinct CDR3 sequences, less than 20% seen once. Germline CDR1 DFQATT, CDR2 SNEGSKA (reference sequence). The CDR3 extends over 15 amino acids. The chain is built from TRBV20-1 and TRBJ1-2; 7 bases agree with TRBD1. The material sequenced was PBMCs or a T cell subset sorted from them (not recorded which). This sequence originates from a man aged 18 to 29 who had mild COVID-19 (a few samples of this study predate the infection). Cell type and time point are not known. The CDR3 region is CTPAHRDSGAGGYTF. The CDR3 DNA reads as TGCACCCCAGCCCACCGGGACAGCGGTGCGGGTGGCTACACCTTC.